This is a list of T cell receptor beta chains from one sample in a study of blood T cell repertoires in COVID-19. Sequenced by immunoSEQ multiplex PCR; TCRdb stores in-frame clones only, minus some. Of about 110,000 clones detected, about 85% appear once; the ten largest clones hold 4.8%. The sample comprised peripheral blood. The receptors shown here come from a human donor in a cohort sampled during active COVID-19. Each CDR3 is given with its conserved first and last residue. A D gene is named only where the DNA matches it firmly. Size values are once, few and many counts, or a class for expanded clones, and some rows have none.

TGTGCCAGCAGCGTAGAATGGGGTGTGAGGGATGAGCAGTTCTTC,CASSVEWGVRDEQFF,-,-,TRBV9,TRBJ2-1
TGTGCCAGCAGTCCCCGGGGAAACGCCTATGGCTACACCTTC,CASSPRGNAYGYTF,-,-,TRBV7-2,TRBJ1-2
TGTGCCAGCAGCGACAGCAGTAGACCTAATGAAAAACTGTTTTTT,CASSDSSRPNEKLFF,-,-,TRBV7-8,TRBJ1-4
TGCGCCAGCAGCCAAGACTCCCCCATAGGGACAGGGAGCTCCTACGAGCAGTACTTC,CASSQDSPIGTGSSYEQYF,TRBD1,-,TRBV4-3,TRBJ2-7
TGTGCCAGCTCACAGAGTACAGGGGATGGAGAAAAACTGTTTTTT,CASSQSTGDGEKLFF,TRBD1,-,TRBV18,TRBJ1-4
TGTGCCAGCAGCTTAGCGGGAGTAGAGACCAATGAGCAGTTCTTC,CASSLAGVETNEQFF,TRBD2,-,TRBV7-3,TRBJ2-1
TGCAGCGTTGAATGGGGGCGGGGGACTGAAGCTTTCTTT,CSVEWGRGTEAFF,-,-,TRBV29-1,TRBJ1-1
TGTGCCAGCAGCCACCCCACGGGGGACTCCACCGGGGAGCTGTTTTTT,CASSHPTGDSTGELFF,-,-,TRBV9,TRBJ2-2
TGTGCCAGCAGTGACTCGGACAGGGGATCCGAAGCTTTCTTT,CASSDSDRGSEAFF,TRBD1,once,TRBV6-4,TRBJ1-1
TGTGCCAGCAGTCAAGGGGTCACTGAAGCTTTCTTT,CASSQGVTEAFF,-,-,TRBV12-3/TRBV12-4,TRBJ1-1
TGTGCCAGCAGCTCGGTCCGGGACAGCGGAAACACCATATATTTT,CASSSVRDSGNTIYF,TRBD1,-,TRBV5-6,TRBJ1-3
TGTGCCAGCCCGGGGACTAGCGGAGCCCTCACCGGGGAGCTGTTTTTT,CASPGTSGALTGELFF,TRBD2,-,TRBV7-8,TRBJ2-2
TGTGCCAGCATCGACCGGGACAGAACCTACGAGCAGTACTTC,CASIDRDRTYEQYF,TRBD1,-,TRBV6-5,TRBJ2-7
TGTGCCAGCAGCCCTAGGGACAGCCCGCCGCCAGGAAACACCATATATTTT,CASSPRDSPPPGNTIYF,TRBD1,once,TRBV3-1/TRBV3-2,TRBJ1-3
TGTGCCAGCAGCCAAGGAGGGACAGGACGAAATAACTATGGCTACACCTTC,CASSQGGTGRNNYGYTF,TRBD1,-,TRBV4-2,TRBJ1-2
TGTGCCAGCAGCACCTCTGGAGGAGAGACCCAGTACTTC,CASSTSGGETQYF,-,once,TRBV7-9,TRBJ2-5
TGCAGCGTTCGAGGGACTGAAGCTTTCTTT,CSVRGTEAFF,-,-,TRBV29-1,TRBJ1-1
TGTGCCAGCAGCCCTGGAAGGACTAGCGGTAACAATGAGCAGTTCTTC,CASSPGRTSGNNEQFF,TRBD2,-,TRBV27,TRBJ2-1
TGTGCCAGTAGTGCCTCCGGGACAGGGGGCGTGTATTCACCCCTCCACTTT,CASSASGTGGVYSPLHF,TRBD1,-,TRBV19,TRBJ1-6
TGTGCCAGCAGTGAGGGTAGAGGCGGGAGGGCCGTCACCGGGGAGCTGTTTTTT,CASSEGRGGRAVTGELFF,TRBD2,-,TRBV6-1,TRBJ2-2
TGTGCCAGCATCCACTCAAGGACAGGTGCTTCACCCCTCCACTTT,CASIHSRTGASPLHF,TRBD1,-,TRBV28,TRBJ1-6
TGTGCCAGCAGCTTAGGTATAACTAATGAAAAACTGTTTTTT,CASSLGITNEKLFF,-,-,TRBV7-9,TRBJ1-4
TGCGCCAGCAGCCAAACAACGGCCAGACTACCGAAAGTCAACCCAACGAACAATGAGCAGTTCTTC,CASSQTTARLPKVNPTNNEQFF,-,-,TRBV4-3,TRBJ2-1
TGTGCCAGCAGCTTAGGGCCCGCGGGACAGGGACGAGCCGAGCAGTACTTC,CASSLGPAGQGRAEQYF,TRBD1,-,TRBV7-2,TRBJ2-7
TGTGCCACCAGTGATTCGTTTCGGACAGGTCAGGCCAACGTCCTGACTTTC,CATSDSFRTGQANVLTF,TRBD1,-,TRBV24-1,TRBJ2-6
TGCGCCAGCAGCTCGACAGGGTTCCTCACTAATGAAAAACTGTTTTTT,CASSSTGFLTNEKLFF,TRBD1,-,TRBV5-1,TRBJ1-4
TGTGCCAGCAGCTCCGCCGGGTGGAATTCACCCCTCCACTTT,CASSSAGWNSPLHF,-,-,TRBV7-3,TRBJ1-6
TGCAGCGTTCACGAGGGGATGGCGGGAGGGAACCGTTATGAGCAGTTCTTC,CSVHEGMAGGNRYEQFF,TRBD2,-,TRBV29-1,TRBJ2-1
TGTGCCAGCTCACAAGGGACAGGGGGGGTCGAGCAGTACTTC,CASSQGTGGVEQYF,TRBD1,-,TRBV18,TRBJ2-7